This TCR beta chain was sequenced during a study of blood T cells in healthy people across ages. Using a J-beta primer mix together with a sample-barcoded 5' primer, a second PCR was run for roughly 6 to 11 cycles. TCRdb called the 5' RACE reads again in MiXCR, with one record for every CDR3 protein. The repertoire includes approximately 820,000 distinct CDR3 sequences, around 45% of them detected once, and about 19% sits in the top ten. CDR1 and CDR2 (germline): LNHDA, SQIVND (reference sequence). The CDR3 is made up of 14 amino acids. The junction had 10 bases not matched to a gene; V was cut back by 8 bases and J by 4 bases.

This receptor was taken from a man aged 55-75 years in good health. The chain employs TRBV19 and TRBJ1-2, with 7 nucleotides matching TRBD1. Material: blood. CDR3 sequence: CASGLDRDSYGYTF. CDR3 bases: TGTGCCAGTGGCCTAGACAGGGATTCCTATGGCTACACCTTC.